This T cell receptor beta chain was recovered during a study of blood T cell repertoires in COVID-19. Authors' analysis steps: Amplification with reference gene primers provided the estimates of nucleated cell counts. TCRdb keeps only in-frame clones here, not all; method: immunoSEQ multiplex PCR. V and J calls and clone size follow that table, whereas D and trimming were derived from the DNA. The sample lists around 130,000 clones, 84% occurring once. The germline V gene encodes CDR1 MNHEY and CDR2 SVGAGI. V was pared by 5 bases and J by 1 base, with 11 bases between. The CDR3 sequence is 14 residues long.

The sequence was collected from a woman of 80 years or more with acute or convalescent COVID-19. Sequencing was carried out using peripheral blood. The chain recombines TRBV6-5 with TRBJ1-2; TRBD1 is a possible D gene (6 bases). The CDR3 DNA sequence: TGTGCCAGCAGTCCAGGGGTCTTTAACTATGGCTACACCTTC. It encodes CASSPGVFNYGYTF.